These 13 T cell receptor beta chains originate from one sample sequenced in a study of blood T cell repertoires in COVID-19. Assay: immunoSEQ multiplex PCR; the TCRdb copy retains only in-frame clones and omits some. Altogether about 160,000 clones are present, roughly 88% being singletons, with the ten largest covering around 6.7%. The sequenced material came from PBMCs or T cells enriched from blood (not recorded which). The receptors derive from a woman in her forties or fifties who had recovered from COVID-19.

A remark on this clone: Other DNA sequences within the sample encode an identical CDR3. The genes are TRBV9 and TRBJ2-7; 7 bases agree with TRBD2. V trimming: 0 bases; J trimming: 2 bases; junction bases outside the gene matches: 2. This CDR3 is built from 14 residues. Germline values: CDR1 SGDLS, CDR2 YYNGEE. CDR3 in DNA: TGTGCCAGCAGCGTAGGAGGACTAGCCTACGAGCAGTACTTC. This sequence encodes CASSVGGLAYEQYF.

This clone was picked up one time. CDR3 in amino acids: CASRHLQGYEQYF. The CDR3 DNA reads as TGTGCCAGCAGGCACCTACAGGGCTACGAGCAGTACTTC. The chain employs TRBV7-9 and TRBJ2-7, with a tentative D call TRBD1 (6 bases). From germline, CDR1 is SEHNR and CDR2 FQNEAQ (reference sequence). CDR3 size: 13 residues. V gave up 6 bases and J gave up 3 bases, with 12 bases separating them.

In nucleotides, the CDR3 is TGTGCCAGCAGCAGCGGAGTGGAGACCCAGTACTTC. Translated: CASSSGVETQYF. The genes are TRBV6-5 and TRBJ2-5; possibly TRBD2 for D (5 bases). V was cut by 6 bases and J by 5 bases, with 10 bases left in between. Germline assignment: CDR1 MNHEY and CDR2 SVGAGI. This CDR3 is built from 12 residues.

A note on this clone: Other DNA sequences within the sample encode an identical CDR3. The chain combines TRBV7-2 with TRBJ2-5, with a weak D call TRBD1 (5 bases). The CDR3 is 14 residues long. Germline CDR1 is SGHTA and CDR2 is FQGNSA. V was trimmed by 0 bases and J by 2 bases, leaving 7 bases between them. DNA for the CDR3: TGTGCCAGCAGCTTAGCAGGGGCGCAAGAGACCCAGTACTTC. Its protein product is CASSLAGAQETQYF.

In this sample, this clone turned up a few times. The V gene is TRBV30, the J gene TRBJ1-1; possible D gene TRBD1, 5 bases. CDR3 length equals 12 residues. The germline V gene encodes CDR1 GTSNPN and CDR2 SVGIG (reference sequence). The V end lost 4 bases, the J end lost 1 base, and 7 bases lay between the germline ends. The chain's CDR3 is CAWIQGNTEAFF. In DNA form, the CDR3 reads TGTGCCTGGATCCAGGGGAACACTGAAGCTTTCTTT.

This chain links TRBV6-5 with TRBJ2-3, with 7 bases lining up with TRBD1. This CDR3 spans 15 amino acids. The J segment lost 1 base and the V segment lost 5 bases, leaving 6 bases of the junction unmatched. Germline CDR1 is MNHEY and CDR2 is SVGAGI. CDR3 coding DNA: TGTGCCAGCAGTCATACAGGGGCCCGCACAGATACGCAGTATTTT. It yields the protein CASSHTGARTDTQYF.

This clone was counted only a few times. The V gene is TRBV7-8, the J gene TRBJ1-2; no clear D gene. Germline CDR1 and CDR2: SGHVS and FQNEAQ. The CDR3 covers 15 residues. The V end lost 1 base, the J end lost 0 bases, and 9 bases lay between the germline ends. CDR3 nucleotide sequence: TGTGCCAGCAGCTTAGGCGGCGCTTCTAACTATGGCTACACCTTC. Amino acid sequence: CASSLGGASNYGYTF.

The chain employs TRBV24-1 and TRBJ2-6; 11 bases match TRBD1. The germline V gene encodes CDR1 KGHDR and CDR2 SFDVKD. The CDR3 totals 19 residues. V trimming: 4 bases; J trimming: 1 base; junction bases outside the gene matches: 8. The CDR3 DNA follows: TGTGCCACCAGTGACTCTGGACAGGGGGCTCTTTCTGGGGCCAACGTCCTGACTTTC. It is translated as CATSDSGQGALSGANVLTF.

The J gene is TRBJ1-2, the V gene TRBV9; weak D call: TRBD1 (6 bases). CDR3 length: 14 residues. CDR1 is SGDLS, CDR2 YYNGEE, per germline. V gave up 0 bases and J gave up 3 bases, with 9 bases separating them. Here the CDR3 DNA reads TGTGCCAGCAGCGTAGCTGAGGGGGACTATGGCTACACCTTC. Protein: CASSVAEGDYGYTF. Using reference TRBV9 and TRBJ1-2 for the parts outside the CDR3, the full variable domain is DSGVTQTPKHLITATGQRVTLRCSPRSGDLSVYWYQQSLDQGLQFLIQYYNGEERAKGNILERFSAQQFPDLHSELNLSSLELGDSALYFCASSVAEGDYGYTFGSGTRLTVV.

V usage is TRBV6-2 or TRBV6-3 and J usage is TRBJ1-1; D gene ambiguous. Trimming stripped 2 bases from V and 4 bases from J, with 11 bases between. Germline V gene lookup returns CDR1 MNHEY and CDR2 SVGEGT. The CDR3 totals 14 residues. The CDR3 protein is CASSYPTRGTEAFF. The CDR3 coding sequence is TGTGCCAGCAGTTACCCGACCCGGGGCACTGAAGCTTTCTTT.

The rearrangement links TRBV6-4 to TRBJ2-7; the match to TRBD2 covers 9 bases. The CDR3 is 14 amino acids. Germline values: CDR1 MRHNA, CDR2 SNTAGT. Trimming cost V 6 bases and J 2 bases; bases outside gene matches: 5. The CDR3 spells CASRGLAGPYEQYF. For the CDR3, the DNA is TGTGCCAGCAGGGGGCTAGCGGGGCCCTACGAGCAGTACTTC.

This chain uses TRBV12-3 or TRBV12-4 with TRBJ2-7; D gene unclear. The CDR3 runs 12 residues. V was clipped by 6 bases and J by 3 bases, with 9 bases between them. The CDR3 here is CASSPTDYEQYF. CDR3 nucleotides: TGTGCCAGCAGCCCAACAGACTACGAGCAGTACTTC.

The chain links TRBV9 to TRBJ2-5, with D possibly matching TRBD2 (5 bases). This CDR3 region has 14 residues. Trimming removed 0 bases from V and 7 bases from J, with 13 bases in between. From germline, CDR1 is SGDLS and CDR2 YYNGEE. CDR3 DNA sequence: TGTGCCAGCAGCGTAGGGCGGGCCCCTGGGACCCAGTACTTC. Translated: CASSVGRAPGTQYF. The full variable domain, rest sourced from reference TRBV9 and TRBJ2-5, is DSGVTQTPKHLITATGQRVTLRCSPRSGDLSVYWYQQSLDQGLQFLIQYYNGEERAKGNILERFSAQQFPDLHSELNLSSLELGDSALYFCASSVGRAPGTQYFGPGTRLLVL.